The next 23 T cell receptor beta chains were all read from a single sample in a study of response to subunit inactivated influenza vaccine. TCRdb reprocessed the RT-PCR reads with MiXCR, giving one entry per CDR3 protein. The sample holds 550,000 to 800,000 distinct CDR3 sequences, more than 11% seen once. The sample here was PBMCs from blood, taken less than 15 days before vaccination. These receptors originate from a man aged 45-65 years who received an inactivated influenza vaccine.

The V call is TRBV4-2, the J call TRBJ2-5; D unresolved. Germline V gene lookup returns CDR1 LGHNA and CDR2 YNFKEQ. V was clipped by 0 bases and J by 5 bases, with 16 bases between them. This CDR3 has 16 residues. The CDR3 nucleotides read TGTGCCAGCAGCCAAGATCCCAGCGTGGGGTTTGAGACCCAGTACTTC. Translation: CASSQDPSVGFETQYF.

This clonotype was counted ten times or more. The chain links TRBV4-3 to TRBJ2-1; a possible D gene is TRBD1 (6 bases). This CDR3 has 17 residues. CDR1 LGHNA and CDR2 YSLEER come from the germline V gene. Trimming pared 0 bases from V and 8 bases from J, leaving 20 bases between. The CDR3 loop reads CASSQEISRAGADEQFF. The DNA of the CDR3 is TGCGCCAGCAGCCAAGAAATATCTCGGGCAGGGGCCGATGAGCAGTTCTTC.

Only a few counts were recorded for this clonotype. CDR3 protein: CASSLRPGETQYF. The CDR3 DNA is TGTGCCAGCAGCTTAAGACCGGGAGAGACCCAGTACTTC. The genes are TRBV5-6 and TRBJ2-5; D gene unclear. The germline V gene encodes CDR1 SGHDT and CDR2 YYEEEE. The CDR3 runs to 13 residues. Trimming stripped 2 bases from V and 4 bases from J, with 9 bases between.

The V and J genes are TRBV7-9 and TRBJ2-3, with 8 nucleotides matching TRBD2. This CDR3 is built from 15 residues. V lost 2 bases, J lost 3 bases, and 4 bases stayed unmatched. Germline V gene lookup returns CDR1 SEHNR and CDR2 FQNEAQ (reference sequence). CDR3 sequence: CASSLPQRETDTQYF. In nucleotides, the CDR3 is TGTGCCAGCAGCTTACCCCAGCGGGAGACAGATACGCAGTATTTT.

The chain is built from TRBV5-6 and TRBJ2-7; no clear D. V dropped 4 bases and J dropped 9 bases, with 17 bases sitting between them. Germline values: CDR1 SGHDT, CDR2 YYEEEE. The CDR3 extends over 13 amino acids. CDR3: CASSTGPRCPQYF. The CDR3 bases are TGTGCCAGCAGCACCGGTCCCCGCTGCCCGCAGTACTTC.

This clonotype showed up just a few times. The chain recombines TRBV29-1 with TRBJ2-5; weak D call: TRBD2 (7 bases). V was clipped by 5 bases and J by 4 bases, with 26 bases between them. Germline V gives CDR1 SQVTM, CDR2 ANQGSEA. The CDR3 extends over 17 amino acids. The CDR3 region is CSVRGGLAREDGETQYF. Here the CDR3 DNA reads TGCAGCGTTAGGGGGGGGCTAGCGAGGGAGGATGGAGAGACCCAGTACTTC. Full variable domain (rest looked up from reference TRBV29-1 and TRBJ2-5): SAVISQKPSRDICQRGTSLTIQCQVDSQVTMMFWYRQQPGQSLTLIATANQGSEATYESGFVIDKFPISRPNLTFSTLTVSNMSPEDSSIYLCSVRGGLAREDGETQYFGPGTRLLVL.

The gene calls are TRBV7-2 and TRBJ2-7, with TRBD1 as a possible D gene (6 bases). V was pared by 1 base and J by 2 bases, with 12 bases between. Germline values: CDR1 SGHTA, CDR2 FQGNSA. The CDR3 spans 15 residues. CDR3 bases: TGTGCCAGCAGCTTAGGGCAGGGGCGGACCTACGAGCAGTACTTC. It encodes CASSLGQGRTYEQYF. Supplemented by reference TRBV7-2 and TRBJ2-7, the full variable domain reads GAGVSQSPSNKVTEKGKDVELRCDPISGHTALYWYRQSLGQGLEFLIYFQGNSAPDKSGLPSDRFSAERTGGSVSTLTIQRTQQEDSAVYLCASSLGQGRTYEQYFGPGTRLTVT.

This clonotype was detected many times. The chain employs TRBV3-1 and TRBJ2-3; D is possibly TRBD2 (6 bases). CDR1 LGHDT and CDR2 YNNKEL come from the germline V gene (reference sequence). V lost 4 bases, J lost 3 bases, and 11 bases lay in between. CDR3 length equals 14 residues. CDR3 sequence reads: CASSLGTRTDTQYF. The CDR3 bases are TGTGCCAGCAGCCTCGGGACTCGAACAGATACGCAGTATTTT.

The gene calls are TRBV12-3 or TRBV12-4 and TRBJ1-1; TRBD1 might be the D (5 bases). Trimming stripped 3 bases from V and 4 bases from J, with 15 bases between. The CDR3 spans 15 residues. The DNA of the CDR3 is TGTGCCAGCAGTTTTGTGGGGGGTGGGGGCACTGAAGCTTTCTTT. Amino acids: CASSFVGGGGTEAFF.

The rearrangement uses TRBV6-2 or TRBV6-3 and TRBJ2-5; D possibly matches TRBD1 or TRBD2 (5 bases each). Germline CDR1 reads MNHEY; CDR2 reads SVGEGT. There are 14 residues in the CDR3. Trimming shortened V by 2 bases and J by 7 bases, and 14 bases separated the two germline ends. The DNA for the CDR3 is TGTGCCAGCAGTTACGGGACGGACCGAGGGACCCAGTACTTC. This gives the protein CASSYGTDRGTQYF.

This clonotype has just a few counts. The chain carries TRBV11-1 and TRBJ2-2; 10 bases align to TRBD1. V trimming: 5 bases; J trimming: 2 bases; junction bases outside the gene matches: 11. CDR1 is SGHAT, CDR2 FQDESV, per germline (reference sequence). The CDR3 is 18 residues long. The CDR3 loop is CASSTIWGDRGNTGELFF. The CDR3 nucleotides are TGTGCCAGCAGCACCATTTGGGGGGACAGGGGAAACACCGGGGAGCTGTTTTTT.

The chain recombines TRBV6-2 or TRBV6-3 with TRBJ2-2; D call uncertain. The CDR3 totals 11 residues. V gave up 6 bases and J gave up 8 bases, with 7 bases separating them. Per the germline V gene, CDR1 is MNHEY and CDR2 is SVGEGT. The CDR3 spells CASSRLGELFF. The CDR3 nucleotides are TGTGCCAGCAGCCGCCTTGGGGAGCTGTTTTTT.

The CDR3 loop is CSVVGLDRNTEAFF. CDR3 DNA: TGCAGCGTTGTAGGTTTGGACAGGAACACTGAAGCTTTCTTT. This chain joins TRBV29-1 and TRBJ1-1; TRBD1 might be the D (6 bases). The CDR3 extends over 14 amino acids. V lost 4 bases and J lost 1, with 13 bases in between. CDR1 SQVTM and CDR2 ANQGSEA come from the germline V gene.

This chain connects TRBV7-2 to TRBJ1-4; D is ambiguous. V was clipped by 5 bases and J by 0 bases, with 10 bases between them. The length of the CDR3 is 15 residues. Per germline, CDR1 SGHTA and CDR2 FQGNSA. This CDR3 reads CASSPYSATNEKLFF. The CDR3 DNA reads TGTGCCAGCAGCCCCTACAGTGCAACTAATGAAAAACTGTTTTTT. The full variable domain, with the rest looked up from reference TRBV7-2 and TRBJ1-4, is GAGVSQSPSNKVTEKGKDVELRCDPISGHTALYWYRQSLGQGLEFLIYFQGNSAPDKSGLPSDRFSAERTGGSVSTLTIQRTQQEDSAVYLCASSPYSATNEKLFFGSGTQLSVL.

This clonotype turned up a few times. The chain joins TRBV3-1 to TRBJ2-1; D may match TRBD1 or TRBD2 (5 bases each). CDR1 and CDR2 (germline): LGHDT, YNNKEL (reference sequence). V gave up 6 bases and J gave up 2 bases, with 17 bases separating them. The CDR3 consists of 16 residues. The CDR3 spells CASRAAGRDPYNEQFF. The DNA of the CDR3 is TGTGCCAGCAGGGCCGCGGGTAGGGACCCCTACAATGAGCAGTTCTTC.

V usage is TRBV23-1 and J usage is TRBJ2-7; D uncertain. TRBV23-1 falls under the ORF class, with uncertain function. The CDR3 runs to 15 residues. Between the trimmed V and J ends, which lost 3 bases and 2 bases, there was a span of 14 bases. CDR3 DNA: TGCGCCAGCAGTCACGGAGTCGCAAGACCCTACGAGCAGTACTTC. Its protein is CASSHGVARPYEQYF.

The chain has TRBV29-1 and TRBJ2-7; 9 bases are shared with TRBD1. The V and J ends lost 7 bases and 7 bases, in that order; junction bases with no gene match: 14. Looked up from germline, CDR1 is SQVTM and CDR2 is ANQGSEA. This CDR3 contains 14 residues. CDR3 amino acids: CSADPGQGEGEQYF. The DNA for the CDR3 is TGCAGCGCCGATCCGGGACAGGGTGAAGGGGAGCAGTACTTC.

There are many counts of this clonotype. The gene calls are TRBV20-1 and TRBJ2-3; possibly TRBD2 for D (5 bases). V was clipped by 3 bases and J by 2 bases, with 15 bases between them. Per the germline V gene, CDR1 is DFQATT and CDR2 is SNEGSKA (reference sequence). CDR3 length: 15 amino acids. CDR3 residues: CSASDQRGYTDTQYF. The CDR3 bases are TGCAGTGCTAGTGACCAGCGAGGGTACACAGATACGCAGTATTTT.

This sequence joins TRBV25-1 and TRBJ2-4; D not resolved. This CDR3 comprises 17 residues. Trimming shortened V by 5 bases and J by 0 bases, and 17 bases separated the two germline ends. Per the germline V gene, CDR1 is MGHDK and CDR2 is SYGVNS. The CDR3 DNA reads TGTGCCAGCAGTCAATGGGCTGAAGGGTCAGCCAAAAACATTCAGTACTTC. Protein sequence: CASSQWAEGSAKNIQYF.

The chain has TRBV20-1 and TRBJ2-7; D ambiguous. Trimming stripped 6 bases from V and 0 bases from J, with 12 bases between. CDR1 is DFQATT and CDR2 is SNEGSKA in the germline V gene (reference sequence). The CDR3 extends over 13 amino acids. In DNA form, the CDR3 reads TGCAGTGCCACTGACACGTTCTCCTACGAGCAGTACTTC. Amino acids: CSATDTFSYEQYF.

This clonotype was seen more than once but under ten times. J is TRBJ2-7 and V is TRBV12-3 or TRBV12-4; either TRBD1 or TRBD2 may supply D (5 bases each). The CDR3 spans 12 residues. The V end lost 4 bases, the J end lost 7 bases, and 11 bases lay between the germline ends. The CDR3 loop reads CASSSGTNEQYF. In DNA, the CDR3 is TGTGCCAGCAGTTCTGGGACGAATGAGCAGTACTTC.

This CDR3 reads CASSLSMSRGTFSQPQHF. For the CDR3, the DNA is TGTGCCAGCAGTTTATCGATGTCTCGGGGGACCTTCTCTCAGCCCCAGCATTTT. The V gene is TRBV27, the J gene TRBJ1-5, with D perhaps matching TRBD1 (5 bases). This CDR3 has 18 amino acids. V was cut by 0 bases and J by 6 bases, with 21 bases left in between. From germline, CDR1 is MNHEY and CDR2 SMNVEV (reference sequence).

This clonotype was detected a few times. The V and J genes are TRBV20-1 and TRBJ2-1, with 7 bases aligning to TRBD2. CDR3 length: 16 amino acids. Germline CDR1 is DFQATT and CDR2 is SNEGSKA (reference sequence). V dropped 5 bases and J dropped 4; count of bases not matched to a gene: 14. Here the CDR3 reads CSAPKAGLAAYNEQFF. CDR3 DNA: TGCAGTGCTCCAAAGGCGGGCCTAGCGGCTTACAATGAGCAGTTCTTC.